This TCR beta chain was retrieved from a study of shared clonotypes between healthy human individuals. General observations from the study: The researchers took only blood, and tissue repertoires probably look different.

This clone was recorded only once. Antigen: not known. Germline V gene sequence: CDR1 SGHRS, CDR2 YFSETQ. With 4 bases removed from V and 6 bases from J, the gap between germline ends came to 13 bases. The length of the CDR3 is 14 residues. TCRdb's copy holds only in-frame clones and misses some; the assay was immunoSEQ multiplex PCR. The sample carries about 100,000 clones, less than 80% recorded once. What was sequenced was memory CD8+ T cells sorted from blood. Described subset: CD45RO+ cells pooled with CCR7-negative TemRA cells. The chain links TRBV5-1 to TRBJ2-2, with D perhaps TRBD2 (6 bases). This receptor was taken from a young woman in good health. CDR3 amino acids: CASSMSWGAGELFF. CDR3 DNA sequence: TGCGCCAGCAGCATGTCGTGGGGGGCCGGGGAGCTGTTTTTT.